The rows below give T cell receptor beta chains drawn from one sample of a study of T cells after yellow fever vaccination. TCRdb analysed the 5' RACE reads with MiXCR anew, one entry per CDR3 protein. The table includes under 600,000 distinct CDR3 sequences, less than 15% detected once. The specimen comprised PBMCs, sampled on the day of the yellow fever booster vaccination. These receptors all stem from a man aged 25-45 years who received the YFV17D yellow fever vaccine. Each CDR3 is given with its conserved first and last residue. The D gene is left open where the match is weak. Clone size is given for some rows only: seen once, a few or many times, or a class if the clone is expanded.

J,size,V,D,CDR3,DNA
TRBJ2-5,-,TRBV13,TRBD1,CASSLVLGDRHQETQYF,TGTGCCAGCAGCTTAGTTCTGGGGGACAGACACCAAGAGACCCAGTACTTC
TRBJ2-7,few,TRBV6-1,TRBD1,CAINSDRVPYEQYF,TGTGCCATAAACTCCGACAGGGTCCCCTACGAGCAGTACTTC
TRBJ2-7,-,TRBV10-3,-,CAMGDYEQYF,TGTGCCATGGGAGACTACGAGCAGTACTTC
TRBJ2-2,many,TRBV5-1,-,CASSLQGANTGELFF,TGTGCCAGCAGCTTACAGGGTGCGAACACCGGGGAGCTGTTTTTT
TRBJ2-7,-,TRBV5-4,TRBD2,CASSLPGLALDEQYF,TGTGCCAGCAGCTTGCCGGGACTAGCGCTAGACGAGCAGTACTTC
TRBJ1-3,-,TRBV5-1,-,CASNPGSAGNTIYF,TGCGCCAGCAACCCTGGGAGTGCTGGAAACACCATATATTTT
TRBJ2-7,few,TRBV7-2,TRBD1,CASSLGQGSHEQYF,TGTGCCAGCAGCTTAGGACAGGGTAGCCACGAGCAGTACTTC
TRBJ1-5,few,TRBV20-1,-,CSARVEGDQPQHF,TGCAGTGCTAGAGTGGAGGGTGATCAGCCCCAGCATTTT
TRBJ2-7,-,TRBV4-3,-,CASSHLGRTYEQYF,TGCGCCAGCAGCCATTTAGGAAGGACATACGAGCAGTACTTC
TRBJ2-7,-,TRBV4-3,-,CASSQGMGSSYEQYF,TGCGCCAGCAGCCAAGGCATGGGCAGCTCCTACGAGCAGTACTTC
TRBJ2-4,-,TRBV7-2,-,CASSFSRWERIQYF,TGTGCCAGCAGCTTCTCTAGGTGGGAACGCATTCAGTACTTC